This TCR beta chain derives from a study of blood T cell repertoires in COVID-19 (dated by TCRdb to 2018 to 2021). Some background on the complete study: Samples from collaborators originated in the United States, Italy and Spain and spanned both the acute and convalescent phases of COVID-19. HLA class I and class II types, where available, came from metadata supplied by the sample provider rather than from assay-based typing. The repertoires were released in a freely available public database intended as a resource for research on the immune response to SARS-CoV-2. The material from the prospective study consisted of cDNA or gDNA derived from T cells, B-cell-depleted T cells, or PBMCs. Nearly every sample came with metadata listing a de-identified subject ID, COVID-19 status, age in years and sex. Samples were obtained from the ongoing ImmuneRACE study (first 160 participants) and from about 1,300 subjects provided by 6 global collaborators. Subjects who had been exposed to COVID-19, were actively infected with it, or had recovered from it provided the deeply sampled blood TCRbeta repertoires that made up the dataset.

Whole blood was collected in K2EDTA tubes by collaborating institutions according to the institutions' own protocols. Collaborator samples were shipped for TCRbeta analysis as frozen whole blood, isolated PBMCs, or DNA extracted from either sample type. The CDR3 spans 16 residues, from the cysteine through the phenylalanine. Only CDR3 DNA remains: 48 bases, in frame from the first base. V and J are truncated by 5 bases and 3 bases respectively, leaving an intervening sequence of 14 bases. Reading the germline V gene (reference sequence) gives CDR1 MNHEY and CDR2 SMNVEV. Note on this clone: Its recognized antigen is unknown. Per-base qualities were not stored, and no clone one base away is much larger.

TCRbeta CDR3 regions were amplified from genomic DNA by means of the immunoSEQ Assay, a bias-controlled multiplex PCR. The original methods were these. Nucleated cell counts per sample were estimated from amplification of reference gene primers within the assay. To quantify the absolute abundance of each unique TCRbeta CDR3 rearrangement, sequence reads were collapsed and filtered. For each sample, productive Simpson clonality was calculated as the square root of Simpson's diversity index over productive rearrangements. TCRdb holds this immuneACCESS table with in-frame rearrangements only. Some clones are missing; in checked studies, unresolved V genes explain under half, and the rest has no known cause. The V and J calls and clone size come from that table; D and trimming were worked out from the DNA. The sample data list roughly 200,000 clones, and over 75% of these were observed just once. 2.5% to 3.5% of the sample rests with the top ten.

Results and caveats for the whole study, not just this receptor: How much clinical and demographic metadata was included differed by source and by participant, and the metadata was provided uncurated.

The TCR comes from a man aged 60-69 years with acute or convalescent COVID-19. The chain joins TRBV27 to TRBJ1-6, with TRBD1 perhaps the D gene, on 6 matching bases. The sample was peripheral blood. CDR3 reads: CASSPGVTIYNSPLHF. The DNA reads TGTGCCAGCAGTCCAGGGGTTACCATCTATAATTCACCCCTCCACTTT.